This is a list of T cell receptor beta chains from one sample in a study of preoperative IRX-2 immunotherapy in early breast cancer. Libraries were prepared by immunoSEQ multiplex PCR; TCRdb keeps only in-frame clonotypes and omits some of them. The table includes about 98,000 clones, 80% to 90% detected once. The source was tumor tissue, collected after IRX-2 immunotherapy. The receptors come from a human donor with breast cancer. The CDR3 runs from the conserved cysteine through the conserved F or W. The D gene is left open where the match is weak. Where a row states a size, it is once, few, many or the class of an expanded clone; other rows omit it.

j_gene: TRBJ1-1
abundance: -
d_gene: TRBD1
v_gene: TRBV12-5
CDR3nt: TGTGCTAGTGCCGCTCCTCGACAGGGGAACACTGAAGCTTTCTTT
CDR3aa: CASAAPRQGNTEAFF

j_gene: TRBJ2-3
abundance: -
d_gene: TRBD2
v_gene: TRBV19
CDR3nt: TGTGCCAGTAGTTGGGGAGGGGCTAGCGGGTTCACAGATACGCAGTATTTT
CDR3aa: CASSWGGASGFTDTQYF

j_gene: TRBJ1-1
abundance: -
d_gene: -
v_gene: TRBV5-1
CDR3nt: TGCGCCAGCAGCTTGGAGGGCGGATCGAACACTGAAGCTTTCTTT
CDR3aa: CASSLEGGSNTEAFF

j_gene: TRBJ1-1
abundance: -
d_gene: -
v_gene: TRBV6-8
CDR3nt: TGTGCCAGCAGTGACCGGGGGGCTCCGAACACTGAAGCTTTCTTT
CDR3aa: CASSDRGAPNTEAFF

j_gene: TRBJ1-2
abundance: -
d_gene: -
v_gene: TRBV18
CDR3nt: TGTGCCAGCTCACCAGGGGAATACGGCTACACCTTC
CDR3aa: CASSPGEYGYTF

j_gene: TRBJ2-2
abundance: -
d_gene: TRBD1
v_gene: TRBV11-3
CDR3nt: TGTGCCAGCAGCACTCGGGACAGCCGGACCGGGGAGCTGTTTTTT
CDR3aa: CASSTRDSRTGELFF

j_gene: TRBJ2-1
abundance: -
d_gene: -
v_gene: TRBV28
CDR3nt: TGTGCCAGCAGCTCCCTAGGGGTGGATCTCTACGAGCAGTTCTTC
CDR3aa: CASSSLGVDLYEQFF

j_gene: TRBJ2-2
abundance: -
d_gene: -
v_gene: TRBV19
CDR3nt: TGTGCCAGTAGCAAGGGCTTGCAAATTAACACCGGGGAGCTGTTTTTT
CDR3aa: CASSKGLQINTGELFF

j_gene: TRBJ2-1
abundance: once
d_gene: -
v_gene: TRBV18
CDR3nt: TGTGCCAGCTCACCACCCGGCAGGGGAGGCAATGAGCAGTTCTTC
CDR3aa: CASSPPGRGGNEQFF

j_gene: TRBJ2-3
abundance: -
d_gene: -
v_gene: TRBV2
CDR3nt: TGTGCCAGCACAAGGGATTCCGATACGCAGTATTTT
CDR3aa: CASTRDSDTQYF

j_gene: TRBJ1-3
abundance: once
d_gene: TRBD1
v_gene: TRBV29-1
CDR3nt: TGCAGCGCCAGAGACAGGGCCGGAAACACCATATATTTT
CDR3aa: CSARDRAGNTIYF

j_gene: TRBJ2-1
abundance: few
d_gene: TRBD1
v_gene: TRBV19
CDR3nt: TGTGCCAGTACCCCTAGGACAGGGGTTGAGCAGTTCTTC
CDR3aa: CASTPRTGVEQFF

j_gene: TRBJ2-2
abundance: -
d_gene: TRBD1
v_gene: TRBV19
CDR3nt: TGTGCCAGTAGTACGGGACAGGGGGCTCCCGGGGAGCTGTTTTTT
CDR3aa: CASSTGQGAPGELFF

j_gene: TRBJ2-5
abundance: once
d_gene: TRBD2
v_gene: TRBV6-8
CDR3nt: TGTGCCAGCAGTCAAGGCCTCCTAGCGGGAGGGGTGGAGACCCAGTACTTC
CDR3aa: CASSQGLLAGGVETQYF

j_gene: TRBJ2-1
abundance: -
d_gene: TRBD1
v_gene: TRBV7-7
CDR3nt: TGTGCCAGCAGCTTCGCCCCAGGGGGCGCGGGGTACAATGAGCAGTTCTTC
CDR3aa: CASSFAPGGAGYNEQFF

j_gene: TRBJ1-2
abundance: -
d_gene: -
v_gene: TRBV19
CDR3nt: TGTGCCAGTAGTATAGTGGGGGCCGCGACTTCTAACTATGGCTACACCTTC
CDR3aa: CASSIVGAATSNYGYTF

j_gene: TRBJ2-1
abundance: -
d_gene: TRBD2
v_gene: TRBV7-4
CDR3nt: TGTGCCAGCAGCGTGGGACTAGCGGGAGTCGACAATGAGCAGTTCTTC
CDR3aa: CASSVGLAGVDNEQFF

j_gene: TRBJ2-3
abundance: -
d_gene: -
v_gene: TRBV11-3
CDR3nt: TGTGCCAGCAGCTTAGTATATACCACAGATACGCAGTATTTT
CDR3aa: CASSLVYTTDTQYF

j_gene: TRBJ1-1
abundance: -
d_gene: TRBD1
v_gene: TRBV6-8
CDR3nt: TGTGCCATCAAGGGGACAGGGGGGAAGAACACTGAAGCTTTCTTT
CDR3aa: CAIKGTGGKNTEAFF

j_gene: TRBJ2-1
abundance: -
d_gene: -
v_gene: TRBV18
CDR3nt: TGTGCCAGCTCACGGCCTTCCTCTAGCGTAGCCTACAATGAGCAGTTCTTC
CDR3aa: CASSRPSSSVAYNEQFF

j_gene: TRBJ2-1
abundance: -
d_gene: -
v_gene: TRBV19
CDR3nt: TGTGCCAGTAGTTCGTTGGGCCTCTACAATGAGCAGTTCTTC
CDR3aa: CASSSLGLYNEQFF

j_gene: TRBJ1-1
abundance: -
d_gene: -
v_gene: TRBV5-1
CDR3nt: TGCGCCAGCAGCTTGGATCCGGGGGCAGGTAGCACTGAAGCTTTCTTT
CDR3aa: CASSLDPGAGSTEAFF

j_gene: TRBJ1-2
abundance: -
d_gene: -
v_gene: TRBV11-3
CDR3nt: TGTGCCAGCAGCTCCCGGGACACATACCTTAGGGGCTACACCTTC
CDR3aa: CASSSRDTYLRGYTF

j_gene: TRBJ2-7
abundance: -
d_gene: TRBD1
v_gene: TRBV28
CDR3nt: TGTGCCAGCAGTACCCCCCGGGACAGTTCCTACGAGCAGTACTTC
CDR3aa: CASSTPRDSSYEQYF

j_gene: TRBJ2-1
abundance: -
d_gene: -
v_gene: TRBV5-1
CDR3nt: TGCGCCAGCAGCTTGGGAGGGGGAAGGTCAGATGAGCAGTTCTTC
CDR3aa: CASSLGGGRSDEQFF

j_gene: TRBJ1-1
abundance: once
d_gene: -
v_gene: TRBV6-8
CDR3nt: TGTGCCAGCAGGGGTTCAGGGAACACTGAAGCTTTCTTT
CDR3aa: CASRGSGNTEAFF

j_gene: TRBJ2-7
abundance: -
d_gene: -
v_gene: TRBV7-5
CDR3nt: TGTGCCAGCAGCCCCACTACAGGGCCCAACTCCTACGAGCAGTACTTC
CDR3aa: CASSPTTGPNSYEQYF

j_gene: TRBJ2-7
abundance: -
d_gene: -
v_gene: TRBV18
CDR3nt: TGTGCCAGCTCACGGGGGACCTCCTACGAGCAGTACTTC
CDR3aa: CASSRGTSYEQYF

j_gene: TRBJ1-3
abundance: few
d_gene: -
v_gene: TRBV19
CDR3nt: TGTGCCAGTAGTATGCGAGACATATCATCTGGAAACACCATATATTTT
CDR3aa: CASSMRDISSGNTIYF

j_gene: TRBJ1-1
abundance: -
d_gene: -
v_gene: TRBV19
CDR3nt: TGTGCCAGTAGTATAAAAGCGCAGCACACTGAAGCTTTCTTT
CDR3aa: CASSIKAQHTEAFF

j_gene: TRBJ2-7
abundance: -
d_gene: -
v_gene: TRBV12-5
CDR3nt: TGTGCCAGCGCCCGGGGCCACGAGCAGTACTTC
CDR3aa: CASARGHEQYF

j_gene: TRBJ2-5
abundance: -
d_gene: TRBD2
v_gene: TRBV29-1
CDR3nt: TGCAGCGTGCCGACTAGCAAGGAGACCCAGTACTTC
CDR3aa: CSVPTSKETQYF

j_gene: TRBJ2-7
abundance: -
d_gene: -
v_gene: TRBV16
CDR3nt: TGTGCTAGTGGGGACTACGAGCAGTACTTC
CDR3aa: CASGDYEQYF

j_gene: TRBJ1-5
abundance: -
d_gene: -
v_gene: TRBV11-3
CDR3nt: TGTGCCAGCAGCTTGGGGCCGTCTAGCAATCAGCCCCAGCATTTT
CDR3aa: CASSLGPSSNQPQHF

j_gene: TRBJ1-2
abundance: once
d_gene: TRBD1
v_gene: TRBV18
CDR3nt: TGTGCCAGCTCACTCGGACAGGATTATGGCTACACCTTC
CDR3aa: CASSLGQDYGYTF

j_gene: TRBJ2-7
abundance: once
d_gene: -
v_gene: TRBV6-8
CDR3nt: TGTGCCAGCAGTAGAAATAGCGACTACGAGCAGTACTTC
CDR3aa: CASSRNSDYEQYF

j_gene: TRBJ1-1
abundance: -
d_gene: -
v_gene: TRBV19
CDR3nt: TGTGCCAGTAGTATATCCGGGAGCACTGAAGCTTTCTTT
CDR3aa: CASSISGSTEAFF

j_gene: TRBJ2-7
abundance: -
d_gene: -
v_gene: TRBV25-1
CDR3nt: TGTGCCAGCAGGGAGGGGAGATCAGAGGAGTACTTC
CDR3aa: CASREGRSEEYF

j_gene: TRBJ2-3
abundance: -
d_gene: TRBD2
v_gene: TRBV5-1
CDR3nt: TGCGCCAGCAGCTTGGCCGCACTAGCGGGAGGTACAGATACGCAGTATTTT
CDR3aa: CASSLAALAGGTDTQYF

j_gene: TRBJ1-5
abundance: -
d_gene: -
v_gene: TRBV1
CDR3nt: TGCGCCAGCAGACGGACCGACCTTAGCAATCAGCCCCAGCATTTT
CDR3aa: CASRRTDLSNQPQHF

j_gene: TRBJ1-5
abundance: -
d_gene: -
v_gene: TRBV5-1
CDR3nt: TGCGCCAGCAGCTCATCCGGGACATACAATCAGCCCCAGCATTTT
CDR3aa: CASSSSGTYNQPQHF

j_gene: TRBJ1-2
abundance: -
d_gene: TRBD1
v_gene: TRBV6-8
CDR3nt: TGTGCCAGCAGCAGGGACAGGGACCGAGGCTACACCTTC
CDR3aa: CASSRDRDRGYTF

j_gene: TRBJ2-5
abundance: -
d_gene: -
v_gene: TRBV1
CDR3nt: TGCGCCAGCAGCCAACCTACAGGGATGAAGGAGACCCAGTACTTC
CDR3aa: CASSQPTGMKETQYF

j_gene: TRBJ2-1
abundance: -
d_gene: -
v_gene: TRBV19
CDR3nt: TGTGCCAGCGGACCTACCTACAATGAGCAGTTCTTC
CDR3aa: CASGPTYNEQFF

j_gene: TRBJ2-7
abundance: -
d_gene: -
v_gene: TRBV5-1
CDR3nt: TGCGCCAGCAGCTTGTGGTCCGGGGGAGGCTACGAGCAGTACTTC
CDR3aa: CASSLWSGGGYEQYF

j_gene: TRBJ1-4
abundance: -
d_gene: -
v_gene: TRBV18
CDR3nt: TGTGCCAGCTCACCACCAACGGGGGGCGCAGGCCCAAATGAAAAACTGTTTTTT
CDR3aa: CASSPPTGGAGPNEKLFF

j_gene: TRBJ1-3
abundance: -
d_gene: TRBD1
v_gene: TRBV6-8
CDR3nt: TGTGCCAGCAGTATACTAGGACAGGGCACTGGAAACACCATATATTTT
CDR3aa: CASSILGQGTGNTIYF

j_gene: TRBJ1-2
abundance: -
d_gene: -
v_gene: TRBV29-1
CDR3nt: TGCAGCGTTGAAGACGGCGGACCAAACAACTATGGCTACACCTTC
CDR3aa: CSVEDGGPNNYGYTF

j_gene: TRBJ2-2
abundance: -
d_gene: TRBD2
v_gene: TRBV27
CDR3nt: TGTGCCAGCAGTTTATTTCTAGCGGGAGTCCCCGGGGAGCTGTTTTTT
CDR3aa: CASSLFLAGVPGELFF

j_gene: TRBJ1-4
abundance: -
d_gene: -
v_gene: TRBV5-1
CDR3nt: TGCGCCAGCAGCGACCCGACAGGTCTTAATGAAAAACTGTTTTTT
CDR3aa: CASSDPTGLNEKLFF

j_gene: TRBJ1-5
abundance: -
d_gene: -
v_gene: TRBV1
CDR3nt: TGCGCCAGCAGCCAAGTAGACAGGGGACTCGATCAGCCCCAGCATTTT
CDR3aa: CASSQVDRGLDQPQHF

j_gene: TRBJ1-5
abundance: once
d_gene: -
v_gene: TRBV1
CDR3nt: TGCGCCAGCAGCTCGGGACAGGGGGGCAATCAGCCCCAGCATTTT
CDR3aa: CASSSGQGGNQPQHF

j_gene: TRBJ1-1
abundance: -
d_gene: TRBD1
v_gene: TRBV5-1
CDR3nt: TGCGCCAGCAGCCCGGGGACAGATTTGAACACTGAAGCTTTCTTT
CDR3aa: CASSPGTDLNTEAFF